These T cell receptor beta chains were read from a single sample in a study of T cell repertoires in cytomegalovirus infection. Using its own MiXCR run on the reads, TCRdb lists one record per CDR3 protein. The sample has 700,000 to 900,000 distinct CDR3 sequences; about 28% are singletons. For these TCRs, the target antigens are not known. Sequencing was performed on cultured CD8+ T cells from PBMCs, taken from culture after CMV antigen stimulation. These receptors came from a human donor in good health (CMV status not recorded). Some clones in this sample may be carry-over from other donors' samples. Each CDR3 is given with its conserved first and last residue. A D gene is named only where the DNA matches it firmly. Size values are once, few and many counts, or a class for expanded clones, and some rows have none.

v_call,d_call,clone_size,j_call,cdr3_length,cdr3_nt,cdr3_aa
TRBV12-3/TRBV12-4,TRBD1,-,TRBJ2-7,17,TGTGCCAGCAGCCGGGGACAGGGAGAGTGGGTAAAGAACGAGCAGTACTTC,CASSRGQGEWVKNEQYF
TRBV7-2,TRBD1,many,TRBJ2-1,17,TGTGCCAGCAGCTTAGCGTCAGGATACAGGGGTAGGGATGAGCAGTTCTTC,CASSLASGYRGRDEQFF
TRBV4-1,TRBD1,-,TRBJ2-1,17,TGCGCCAGCAGCCAGGTTAGACAGGGGGCATCCTACAATGAGCAGTTCTTC,CASSQVRQGASYNEQFF
TRBV27,-,-,TRBJ2-3,11,TGTGCCAGCAGTTCCAGTCTTACGCAGTATTTT,CASSSSLTQYF
TRBV24-1,-,-,TRBJ2-5,16,TGTGCCACCAGTGATCAGCCGGGACACCTCCAAGAGACCCAGTACTTC,CATSDQPGHLQETQYF
TRBV7-9,-,-,TRBJ2-5,14,TGTGCCAGCAGCTTAATTGGGACCCAAGAGACCCAGTACTTC,CASSLIGTQETQYF
TRBV12-3/TRBV12-4,TRBD1,few,TRBJ1-2,14,TGTGCCAGCAGTTTAAACAGGGGAGGCTATGGCTACACCTTC,CASSLNRGGYGYTF
TRBV4-1,-,-,TRBJ2-7,13,TGCGCCAGCAGCCAAGTCGGCGCAAGCGAGCAGTACTTC,CASSQVGASEQYF
TRBV6-5,-,-,TRBJ1-3,15,TGTGCCAGCAGTTACACGGGAACCTCTGGAAACACCATATATTTT,CASSYTGTSGNTIYF
TRBV7-6,-,few,TRBJ2-2,16,TGTGCCAGCAGCTTAGGAGCGTCCTCGAACACCGGGGAGCTGTTTTTT,CASSLGASSNTGELFF
TRBV5-1,-,-,TRBJ2-7,14,TGCGCCAGCAGCTGGGGACGGACAGACTACGAGCAGTACTTC,CASSWGRTDYEQYF
TRBV7-9,-,few,TRBJ2-2,17,TGTGCCAGCAGCCGCCCCCCCGGGACGCCGAACACCGGGGAGCTGTTTTTT,CASSRPPGTPNTGELFF
TRBV9,-,-,TRBJ1-5,14,TGTGCCAGCAGCGTAGGGGATGCACTTCAGCCCCAGCATTTT,CASSVGDALQPQHF
TRBV6-1,TRBD2,-,TRBJ2-1,15,TGTGCCAGCAGTTCCCCGGGACTAGCGCACAATGAGCAGTTCTTC,CASSSPGLAHNEQFF
TRBV5-6,TRBD1,-,TRBJ1-5,15,TGTGCCAGCAGCTTGAGGGGACAGTTCAATCAGCCCCAGCATTTT,CASSLRGQFNQPQHF
TRBV7-9,TRBD2,few,TRBJ2-1,19,TGTGCCAGCAGCCCCCTTGGGGGAGCCAGCGGGGGCCGCTACAATGAGCAGTTCTTC,CASSPLGGASGGRYNEQFF
TRBV6-2/TRBV6-3,-,-,TRBJ2-3,15,TGTGCCAGCAGTTACTTGACCGGTGGCCCAGATACGCAGTATTTT,CASSYLTGGPDTQYF
TRBV12-3/TRBV12-4,-,few,TRBJ2-3,12,TGTGCCATTCCCCAGGAGGCAAATACGCAGTATTTT,CAIPQEANTQYF
TRBV9,TRBD2,-,TRBJ2-5,17,TGTGCCAGCAGCGTTCCAGCCAGCGGGGGGCCGCAAGAGACCCAGTACTTC,CASSVPASGGPQETQYF
TRBV29-1,-,-,TRBJ1-4,13,TGCAGCGTTGCAGAACGGAATAATGAAAAACTGTTTTTT,CSVAERNNEKLFF
TRBV13,TRBD2,few,TRBJ2-5,18,TGTGCCAGCAGCTTAAATCTGCTAGCGGGGGCCCCAAGGGAGACCCAGTACTTC,CASSLNLLAGAPRETQYF
TRBV5-6,-,-,TRBJ2-7,15,TGTGCCAGCAGCTTAGGGTGGCAGATTTACTACGAGCAGTACTTC,CASSLGWQIYYEQYF